This T cell receptor beta chain was retrieved from a study of beta chain features in type 1 diabetes. Regarding the study as a whole: Type 1 diabetes patients showed a moderate but significant shortening of TCRB CDR3s in all four CD4+ subsets. Shorter templates might be favored by PCR, equally in patients and controls. cDNA-based sequencing might over-represent cells highly expressing TCR.

Notes on this clone: As yet, its antigen is unknown.

Expressed TCRB transcripts were sequenced, since all the RNA that had been isolated was reverse transcribed. Sequencing used immunoSEQ multiplex PCR; TCRdb keeps in-frame clones, though not all of them. This table has a few hundred thousand clones, 10% to 15% appearing once. The CDR3 has 15 amino acids. Germline trimming cut 6 bases from V and 3 bases from J; bases unmatched to any gene: 7. CDR1 is SGHAT, CDR2 FQNNGV, per germline. This TCR was sampled from a woman younger than 35 with type 1 diabetes. This chain joins TRBV11-2 and TRBJ2-2, with 7 bases identical to TRBD2. Sequencing used naive CD4+ T cells from blood. The DNA of the CDR3 is TGTGCCAGCAGACCGGGACTACTAGACACCGGGGAGCTGTTTTTT. Amino acids: CASRPGLLDTGELFF.